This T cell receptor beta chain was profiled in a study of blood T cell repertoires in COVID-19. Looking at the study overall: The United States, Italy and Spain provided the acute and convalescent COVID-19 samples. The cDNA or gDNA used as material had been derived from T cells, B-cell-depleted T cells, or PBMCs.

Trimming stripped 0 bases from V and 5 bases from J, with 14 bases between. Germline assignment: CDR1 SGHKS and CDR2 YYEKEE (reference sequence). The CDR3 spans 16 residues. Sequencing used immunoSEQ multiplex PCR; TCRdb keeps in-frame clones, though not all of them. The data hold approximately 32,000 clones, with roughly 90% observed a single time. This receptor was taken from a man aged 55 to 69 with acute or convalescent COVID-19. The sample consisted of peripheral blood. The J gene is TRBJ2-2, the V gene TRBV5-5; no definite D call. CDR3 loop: CASSLGASPRTGELFF. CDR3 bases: TGTGCCAGCAGCTTGGGGGCCTCGCCCAGGACCGGGGAGCTGTTTTTT.